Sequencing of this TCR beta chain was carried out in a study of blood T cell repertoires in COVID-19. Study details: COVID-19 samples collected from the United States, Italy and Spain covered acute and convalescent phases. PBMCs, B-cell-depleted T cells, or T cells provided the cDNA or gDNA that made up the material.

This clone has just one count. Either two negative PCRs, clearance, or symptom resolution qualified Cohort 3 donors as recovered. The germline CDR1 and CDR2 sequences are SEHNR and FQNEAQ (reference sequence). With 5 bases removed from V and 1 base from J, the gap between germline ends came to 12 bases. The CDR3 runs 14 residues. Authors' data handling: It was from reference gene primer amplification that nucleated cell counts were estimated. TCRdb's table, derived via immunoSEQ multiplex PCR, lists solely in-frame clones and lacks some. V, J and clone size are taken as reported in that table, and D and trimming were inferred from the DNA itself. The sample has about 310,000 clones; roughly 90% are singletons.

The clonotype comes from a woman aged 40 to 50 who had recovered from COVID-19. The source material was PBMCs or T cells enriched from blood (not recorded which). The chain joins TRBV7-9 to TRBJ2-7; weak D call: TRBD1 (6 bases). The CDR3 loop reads CASSPTGNSYEQYF. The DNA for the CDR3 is TGTGCCAGCAGCCCGACAGGTAATTCCTACGAGCAGTACTTC.